The 23 T cell receptor beta chains below all came from one sample that was sequenced in a study of cytomegalovirus exposure and HLA in healthy donors. Primers for the PCR totalled 60 Vbeta and 13 Jbeta. TCRdb's table, derived via immunoSEQ multiplex PCR, lists solely in-frame clones and lacks some. Of more than 140,000 clones detected, roughly 74% appear once; the ten largest clones hold approximately 3.2%. Sequencing was done on a sample of PBMCs. These receptors came from a man aged 35 to 55 in good health and CMV-seronegative.

The chain uses TRBV11-2 and TRBJ2-7, with TRBD1 as a possible D gene (7 bases). Germline V CDR1 and CDR2: SGHAT, FQNNGV. Trimming stripped 5 bases from V and 5 bases from J, with 22 bases between. This CDR3 region has 16 residues. CDR3 region: CASSPGGGGRGNEQYF. The CDR3 DNA follows: TGTGCCAGCAGCCCAGGGGGAGGAGGCAGGGGAAACGAGCAGTACTTC.

The chain recombines TRBV5-8 with TRBJ1-2; D not resolved. Trimming shortened V by 1 base and J by 0 bases, and 13 bases separated the two germline ends. Germline CDR1 and CDR2: SGHTS and YDEGEE. The CDR3 covers 16 residues. The CDR3 DNA is TGTGCCAGCAGCTTGAGCACAGCGGCTGCTAACTATGGCTACACCTTC. Translation gives CASSLSTAAANYGYTF.

The rearrangement joins TRBV11-3 to TRBJ2-2; D is perhaps TRBD2 (6 bases). The CDR3 runs to 15 residues. Per the germline V gene, CDR1 is SGHNT and CDR2 is YENEEA. Trimming pared 1 base from V and 6 bases from J, leaving 12 bases between. Here the CDR3 reads CASSLGGTFAGELFF. The CDR3 DNA reads TGTGCCAGCAGCTTAGGTGGGACTTTCGCCGGGGAGCTGTTTTTT.

J is TRBJ1-4 and V is TRBV7-8, with D perhaps TRBD1 (5 bases). Germline V CDR1 and CDR2: SGHVS, FQNEAQ. The CDR3 has 14 amino acids. The V gene lost 1 base and the J gene lost 5 bases, with 8 bases spanning the gap. The chain's CDR3 is CASSLGGGNEKLFF. The CDR3 DNA sequence: TGTGCCAGCAGCTTAGGGGGGGGAAATGAAAAACTGTTTTTT.

V usage is TRBV7-2 and J usage is TRBJ2-1; D may be TRBD2 (6 bases). Germline CDR1 SGHTA, CDR2 FQGNSA. Trimming shortened V by 1 base and J by 3 bases, and 13 bases separated the two germline ends. The CDR3 is 16 residues long. The CDR3 spells CASSLDRDSGYNEQFF. The CDR3 DNA sequence: TGTGCCAGCAGCTTAGACCGGGACTCGGGCTACAATGAGCAGTTCTTC.

The chain has TRBV29-1 and TRBJ1-2; tentative D call: TRBD1 (6 bases). CDR3 length equals 10 residues. The germline gives CDR1 SQVTM, CDR2 ANQGSEA. The V end lost 8 bases, the J end lost 8 bases, and 12 bases lay between the germline ends. CDR3 in amino acids: CSIQGDGYTF. CDR3 nucleotide sequence: TGCAGCATACAGGGTGACGGCTACACCTTC.

This clone was detected only a few times. The V and J genes are TRBV30 and TRBJ1-2; D not certain. Trimming removed 4 bases at V and 6 bases at J, with 15 bases between. This CDR3 has 13 residues. CDR1 is GTSNPN, CDR2 SVGIG, per germline (reference sequence). Here the CDR3 reads CAWMYAGGNGYTF. The CDR3, as DNA: TGTGCCTGGATGTACGCGGGAGGGAATGGCTACACCTTC.

This clone was counted between two and nine times. CDR3 in amino acids: CASSLVGGGEETQYF. CDR3 DNA: TGTGCCAGCAGTTTAGTGGGGGGGGGAGAAGAGACCCAGTACTTC. The chain carries TRBV28 and TRBJ2-5; TRBD2 aligns across 7 bases. V was clipped by 2 bases and J by 3 bases; unmatched bases: 6. Germline V gene sequence: CDR1 MDHEN, CDR2 SYDVKM. There are 15 residues in the CDR3.

The chain joins TRBV5-6 to TRBJ2-3; TRBD2 matches 11 bases. Per the germline V gene, CDR1 is SGHDT and CDR2 is YYEEEE. The J segment lost 3 bases and the V segment lost 1 base, leaving 10 bases of the junction unmatched. This CDR3 region has 18 residues. The CDR3: CASSLKSSGGAGTDTQYF. CDR3 DNA sequence: TGTGCCAGCAGCTTGAAAAGTAGCGGGGGGGCTGGGACAGATACGCAGTATTTT.

The chain links TRBV5-5 to TRBJ2-7; tentative D call: TRBD1 (6 bases). V was cut by 0 bases and J by 3 bases, with 13 bases left in between. This CDR3 is built from 15 residues. Germline V gene data show CDR1 as SGHKS and CDR2 as YYEKEE (reference sequence). The CDR3: CASSLATGIVYEQYF. CDR3 coding DNA: TGTGCCAGCAGCTTGGCTACAGGGATCGTCTACGAGCAGTACTTC.

This chain connects TRBV7-9 to TRBJ2-7, with TRBD1 as a possible D gene (6 bases). CDR1 and CDR2 (germline): SEHNR, FQNEAQ (reference sequence). The CDR3 has 15 residues. Trimming removed 1 base at V and 2 bases at J, with 12 bases between. DNA of the CDR3: TGTGCCAGCAGCTTAGAAGAACAGGGCCCCTACGAGCAGTACTTC. Translation gives CASSLEEQGPYEQYF.

The chain combines TRBV6-5 with TRBJ1-5, with D hard to call. V lost 6 bases and J lost 0, with 6 bases in between. Germline V CDR1 and CDR2: MNHEY, SVGAGI. The CDR3 has 13 residues. Written as DNA, the CDR3 is TGTGCCAGCAGAGCCTATAGCAATCAGCCCCAGCATTTT. It is translated as CASRAYSNQPQHF.

This clone was seen only a few times. V and J are TRBV6-5 and TRBJ1-5; 10 bases fit TRBD1. Trimming at V came to 6 bases and at J to 6 bases, leaving 5 bases not matched to a gene. CDR1 MNHEY and CDR2 SVGAGI come from the germline V gene. The CDR3 spans 14 residues. The CDR3 loop is CASSNGQGVQPQHF. CDR3 nucleotide sequence: TGTGCCAGCAGCAACGGACAGGGGGTTCAGCCCCAGCATTTT.

The chain couples TRBV7-9 to TRBJ2-4; 7 bases are a match to TRBD1. The CDR3 has 15 residues. V was pared by 5 bases and J by 2 bases, with 6 bases of the junction left unmatched. The germline gives CDR1 SEHNR, CDR2 FQNEAQ (reference sequence). CDR3 amino acids: CASSPTGAPKNIQYF. The CDR3 DNA reads as TGTGCCAGCAGCCCCACAGGGGCACCCAAAAACATTCAGTACTTC. The whole variable domain, filled in from reference TRBV7-9 and TRBJ2-4, reads DTGVSQNPRHKITKRGQNVTFRCDPISEHNRLYWYRQTLGQGPEFLTYFQNEAQLEKSRLLSDRFSAERPKGSFSTLEIQRTEQGDSAMYLCASSPTGAPKNIQYFGAGTRLSVL.

V gene TRBV7-9 combines with J gene TRBJ2-3; 8 bases agree with TRBD1. Germline loops: CDR1 SEHNR, CDR2 FQNEAQ (reference sequence). V lost 1 base, J lost 6 bases, and 18 bases stayed unmatched. The CDR3 spans 19 residues. The CDR3 reads CASSLGLGQGRPQSDTQYF. The CDR3 DNA follows: TGTGCCAGCAGCTTAGGGCTTGGACAGGGCCGCCCTCAGTCGGATACGCAGTATTTT.

V and J are TRBV9 and TRBJ2-3; D possibly corresponds to TRBD2 (5 bases). CDR3 length: 16 amino acids. Trimming pared 3 bases from V and 1 base from J, leaving 15 bases between. Germline CDR1 reads SGDLS; CDR2 reads YYNGEE. CDR3 nucleotide sequence: TGTGCCAGCAGCGCAAGTCTGCGGGCCCGCACAGATACGCAGTATTTT. Translation gives CASSASLRARTDTQYF.

The rearrangement joins TRBV2 to TRBJ2-3; 14 bases are a match to TRBD2. This CDR3 contains 15 residues. CDR1 and CDR2 from the germline V gene are SNHLY and FYNNEI. J lost 4 bases, V lost 5 bases, and 2 bases had no gene match. The CDR3 loop reads CASSRLAGGPDTQYF. The CDR3 region has the DNA TGTGCCAGCAGTAGACTAGCGGGGGGGCCAGATACGCAGTATTTT.

The CDR3 is CASSQGGPSNQPQHF. The CDR3, as DNA: TGCGCCAGCAGCCAGGGGGGTCCTAGCAATCAGCCCCAGCATTTT. The chain employs TRBV4-1 and TRBJ1-5, with D maybe TRBD1 (5 bases). The CDR3 is made up of 15 amino acids. Trimming removed 3 bases at V and 0 bases at J, with 9 bases between. The germline gives CDR1 MGHRA, CDR2 YSYEKL.

The V and J genes are TRBV5-1 and TRBJ1-1; D possibly corresponds to TRBD1 (6 bases). The V gene's germline CDR1 is SGHRS and CDR2 YFSETQ. V lost 4 bases, J lost 4 bases, and 14 bases lay in between. This CDR3 is 14 amino acids long. CDR3 in DNA: TGCGCCAGCAGCACAATCAGGGGTCCCACTGAAGCTTTCTTT. It yields the protein CASSTIRGPTEAFF.

A few counts support this clone. The V gene is TRBV27, the J gene TRBJ1-6, with D possibly being TRBD1 (5 bases). The CDR3 consists of 16 residues. V dropped 2 bases and J dropped 7 bases, with 15 bases sitting between them. Germline lookup yields CDR1 MNHEY and CDR2 SMNVEV (reference sequence). CDR3 sequence: CASSLMVNSGNSPLHF. CDR3 DNA: TGTGCCAGCAGTTTAATGGTAAACTCAGGGAATTCACCCCTCCACTTT.

V gene TRBV7-9 combines with J gene TRBJ2-7; TRBD1 matches at 9 bases. J was trimmed by 2 bases and V by 6 bases; bases with no gene match: 8. Germline V gene data show CDR1 as SEHNR and CDR2 as FQNEAQ (reference sequence). CDR3 length: 15 amino acids. The CDR3 DNA reads TGTGCCAGCAGTGAGGACAGGGGTGGCGCCTACGAGCAGTACTTC. As protein: CASSEDRGGAYEQYF.

The chain combines TRBV4-3 with TRBJ2-1; D ambiguous. The CDR3 length is 15 residues. The V gene lost 3 bases and the J gene lost 2 bases, with 11 bases spanning the gap. Germline values: CDR1 LGHNA, CDR2 YSLEER. CDR3 sequence: CASSHRLVTYNEQFF. CDR3 bases: TGCGCCAGCAGCCACAGACTGGTGACCTACAATGAGCAGTTCTTC.

CDR3 DNA: TGTGCCAGCAGTTTAGTCTCCAGAAACAATGAGCAGTTCTTC. This gives the protein CASSLVSRNNEQFF. V is TRBV28 and J is TRBJ2-1; no definite D call. There are 14 residues in the CDR3. Germline assignment: CDR1 MDHEN and CDR2 SYDVKM. The V end lost 2 bases, the J end lost 5 bases, and 10 bases lay between the germline ends. Using reference TRBV28 and TRBJ2-1 for the parts outside the CDR3, the full variable domain is DVKVTQSSRYLVKRTGEKVFLECVQDMDHENMFWYRQDPGLGLRLIYFSYDVKMKEKGDIPEGYSVSREKKERFSLILESASTNQTSMYLCASSLVSRNNEQFFGPGTRLTVL.